These 18 T cell receptor beta chains came from one sample sequenced in a study of identical twins (dated by TCRdb to the mid-2010s). Library preparation employed 5' RACE. The reads were generated on an Illumina HiSeq 2000. TCRdb trimmed public reads at Q25 via fastp, called clones via MiXCR and kept in-frame beta chains. Each CDR3 protein appears once, grouped with its most common genes and DNA. This sample gives approximately 220,000 distinct CDR3 sequences in total; approximately 8% of them show up just once. Less than 6.5% of the sample is taken by the ten largest. These same data were also listed under a study on yellow fever vaccine responses in identical twins.

Input material: CD8+ T cells sorted from blood. All receptors derive from a woman between 18 and 29 years old in good health.

This clonotype was detected ten times or more. The genes are TRBV4-1 and TRBJ1-2; D may be TRBD1 (6 bases). The germline V gene encodes CDR1 MGHRA and CDR2 YSYEKL. Trimming cost V 4 bases and J 3 bases, with 15 bases left between them. CDR3 size: 15 residues. The CDR3 loop reads CASSRSGDIDYGYTF. The CDR3 DNA reads TGCGCCAGCAGCCGATCAGGGGACATCGACTATGGCTACACCTTC.

The rearrangement links TRBV6-5 to TRBJ2-2, with TRBD2 matching over 8 bases. This CDR3 has 15 amino acids. Unmatched junction bases numbered 7, after V lost 5 bases and J lost 5 bases. The germline gives CDR1 MNHEY, CDR2 SVGAGI. Here the CDR3 reads CASSHGGGSTGELFF. In DNA form, the CDR3 reads TGTGCCAGCAGTCACGGGGGGGGGTCTACCGGGGAGCTGTTTTTT.

CDR3 DNA sequence: TGTGCCAGCAGCAGCGGGACTAACTACGAGCAGTACGTC. Protein: CASSSGTNYEQYV. The chain carries TRBV28 and TRBJ2-7, with 7 positions matching TRBD2. Germline values: CDR1 MDHEN, CDR2 SYDVKM. The length of the CDR3 is 13 residues. V trimming: 6 bases; J trimming: 3 bases; junction bases outside the gene matches: 5.

The sample holds many counts of this clonotype. This chain uses TRBV3-1 with TRBJ2-3; possibly TRBD2 for D (6 bases). V lost 1 base and J 2 bases, leaving 13 bases between the germline ends. The CDR3 is 16 amino acids. Germline-derived CDR1 and CDR2 are LGHDT and YNNKEL (reference sequence). CDR3 residues: CASSQGAGLHTDTQYF. Written as DNA, the CDR3 is TGTGCCAGCAGCCAAGGGGCGGGACTCCACACAGATACGCAGTATTTT.

This clonotype appeared a few times. Here the CDR3 DNA reads TGTGCTAGTGCCAAACCCGGGACCGACGATCAGCCCCAGCATTTT. Translating gives CASAKPGTDDQPQHF. The chain uses TRBV12-5 and TRBJ1-5; the D gene is possibly TRBD1 (5 bases). This CDR3 is 15 amino acids long. Per the germline V gene, CDR1 is LGHNT and CDR2 is FRNRAP. The germline V and J ends were trimmed by 7 bases and 5 bases, with 18 bases remaining between them.

The gene calls are TRBV2 and TRBJ2-1, with a possible D match to TRBD2 (5 bases). V lost 2 bases, J lost 0 bases, and 11 bases lay in between. From germline, CDR1 is SNHLY and CDR2 FYNNEI. The CDR3 runs 16 residues. The CDR3: CASSESGGSSYNEQFF. CDR3 DNA: TGTGCCAGCAGTGAAAGCGGCGGGTCCTCCTACAATGAGCAGTTCTTC.

This clonotype turned up a few times. The DNA of the CDR3 is TGTGCCAGCAGCCCCACAGGGGGCTTAGACACAGATACGCAGTATTTT. This sequence encodes CASSPTGGLDTDTQYF. The chain employs TRBV7-9 and TRBJ2-3, with 9 positions matching TRBD1. Germline V lookup: CDR1 SEHNR, CDR2 FQNEAQ (reference sequence). There are 16 residues in the CDR3. V shed 5 bases and J 2 bases; nucleotides not matched to a gene: 8.

The V gene is TRBV4-1, the J gene TRBJ2-3, with D possibly matching TRBD2 (6 bases). Germline values: CDR1 MGHRA, CDR2 YSYEKL. This CDR3 spans 16 amino acids. V was trimmed by 0 bases and J by 3 bases, leaving 13 bases between them. This chain's CDR3 is CASSQEPGGKTDTQYF. The CDR3 DNA is TGCGCCAGCAGCCAAGAACCAGGAGGGAAGACAGATACGCAGTATTTT.

In this sample, this clonotype turned up many times. The rearrangement joins TRBV9 to TRBJ2-1; D gene unclear. CDR3 length: 14 amino acids. Per germline, CDR1 SGDLS and CDR2 YYNGEE. Trimming took 0 bases from V and 6 from J, leaving 10 bases between them. CDR3 DNA: TGTGCCAGCAGCGTAGGAGGCGGCTCCAATGAGCAGTTCTTC. Translated: CASSVGGGSNEQFF.

This clonotype was seen repeatedly, ten times or more. This chain links TRBV7-9 with TRBJ1-1, with D unresolved. The germline V and J ends were trimmed by 5 bases and 6 bases, with 10 bases remaining between them. Germline CDR1 SEHNR, CDR2 FQNEAQ (reference sequence). CDR3 length: 12 amino acids. Written as DNA, the CDR3 is TGTGCCAGCAGCGAAAGGGCGTCTGAAGCTTTCTTT. This translates into CASSERASEAFF. The full variable domain, its missing parts supplied by reference TRBV7-9 and TRBJ1-1, is DTGVSQNPRHKITKRGQNVTFRCDPISEHNRLYWYRQTLGQGPEFLTYFQNEAQLEKSRLLSDRFSAERPKGSFSTLEIQRTEQGDSAMYLCASSERASEAFFGQGTRLTVV.

This clonotype was recorded at least ten times. The V call is TRBV28, the J call TRBJ2-7, with D hard to call. The V gene's germline CDR1 is MDHEN and CDR2 SYDVKM. Trimming took off 3 bases at V and 7 bases at J, with 13 bases between the two ends. The CDR3 is 13 residues long. Here the CDR3 reads CASSFGPRGEQYF. In DNA form, the CDR3 reads TGTGCCAGCAGTTTTGGACCCCGTGGGGAGCAGTACTTC.

The chain has TRBV7-9 and TRBJ1-5; D is perhaps TRBD1 (6 bases). Germline CDR1 is SEHNR and CDR2 is FQNEAQ (reference sequence). CDR3 length equals 15 residues. V was pared by 3 bases and J by 1 base, with 10 bases between. This CDR3 reads CASSFRGASNQPQHF. The CDR3 DNA follows: TGTGCCAGCAGCTTCCGGGGGGCAAGCAATCAGCCCCAGCATTTT.

The chain links TRBV20-1 to TRBJ2-5, with D uncertain. Germline assignment: CDR1 DFQATT and CDR2 SNEGSKA (reference sequence). The CDR3 contains 14 residues. The V end lost 0 bases, the J end lost 1 base, and 9 bases lay between the germline ends. The CDR3 region has the DNA TGCAGTGCTAGAGATATAGCCCCCCAAGAGACCCAGTACTTC. Amino acids: CSARDIAPQETQYF.

The chain has TRBV20-1 and TRBJ2-7; tentatively, D is TRBD2 (5 bases). Germline CDR1 is DFQATT and CDR2 is SNEGSKA (reference sequence). The CDR3 has 15 amino acids. Trimming left V 0 bases short and J 0 bases short, with 12 bases between. The CDR3 DNA follows: TGCAGTGCTAGAGATCGGGGTCTAGCCTCCTACGAGCAGTACTTC. Protein sequence: CSARDRGLASYEQYF.

The rearrangement uses TRBV7-9 and TRBJ2-3; D may be TRBD2 (5 bases). This CDR3 has 16 residues. The V end lost 5 bases, the J end lost 3 bases, and 18 bases lay between the germline ends. Germline lookup yields CDR1 SEHNR and CDR2 FQNEAQ (reference sequence). This CDR3 is CASSNKAVPKTDTQYF. CDR3 DNA: TGTGCCAGCAGCAACAAAGCGGTGCCGAAGACAGATACGCAGTATTTT.

At least ten counts were recorded for this clonotype. J is TRBJ2-1 and V is TRBV9, with 7 positions matching TRBD2. Losses at the gene ends were 0 bases for V and 4 bases for J; bases not matched to a gene: 4. This CDR3 region has 15 residues. Germline V gene data show CDR1 as SGDLS and CDR2 as YYNGEE. This CDR3 reads CASSVGLAEYNEQFF. DNA of the CDR3: TGTGCCAGCAGCGTAGGGCTAGCGGAGTACAATGAGCAGTTCTTC. Full variable domain (missing parts from reference TRBV9 and TRBJ2-1): DSGVTQTPKHLITATGQRVTLRCSPRSGDLSVYWYQQSLDQGLQFLIQYYNGEERAKGNILERFSAQQFPDLHSELNLSSLELGDSALYFCASSVGLAEYNEQFFGPGTRLTVL.

The J gene is TRBJ2-2, the V gene TRBV6-1, with D possibly matching TRBD2 (5 bases). Trimming took off 5 bases at V and 0 bases at J, with 13 bases between the two ends. Per the germline V gene, CDR1 is MNHNS and CDR2 is SASEGT. This CDR3 region has 16 residues. CDR3 sequence (DNA): TGTGCCAGCAGTCGGAGCCGGGAAGCGAACACCGGGGAGCTGTTTTTT. Its protein product is CASSRSREANTGELFF.

V and J are TRBV20-1 and TRBJ2-3; D might be TRBD2 (6 bases). The CDR3 is 15 residues long. The germline CDR1 and CDR2 sequences are DFQATT and SNEGSKA (reference sequence). V was trimmed by 4 bases and J by 4 bases, leaving 18 bases between them. The CDR3 reads CSATWETGVPDTQYF. The DNA for the CDR3 is TGCAGTGCTACCTGGGAGACGGGAGTCCCAGATACGCAGTATTTT.